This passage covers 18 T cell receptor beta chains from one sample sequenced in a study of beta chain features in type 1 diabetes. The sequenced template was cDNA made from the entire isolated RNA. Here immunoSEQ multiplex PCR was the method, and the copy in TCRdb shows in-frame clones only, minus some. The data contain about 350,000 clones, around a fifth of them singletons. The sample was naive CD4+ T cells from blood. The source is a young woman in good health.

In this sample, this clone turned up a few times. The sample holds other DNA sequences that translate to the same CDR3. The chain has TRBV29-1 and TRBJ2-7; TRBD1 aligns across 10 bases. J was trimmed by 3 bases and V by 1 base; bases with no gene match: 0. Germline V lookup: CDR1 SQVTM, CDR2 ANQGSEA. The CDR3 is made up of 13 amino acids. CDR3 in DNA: TGCAGCGTTGAAGGGACAGGGGGCTACGAGCAGTACTTC. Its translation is CSVEGTGGYEQYF.

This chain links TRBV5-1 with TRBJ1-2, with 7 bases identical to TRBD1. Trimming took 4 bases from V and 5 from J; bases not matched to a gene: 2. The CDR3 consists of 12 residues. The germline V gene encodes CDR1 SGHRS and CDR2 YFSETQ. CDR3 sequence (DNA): TGCGCCAGCAGCGCGGGACAGTATGGCTACACCTTC. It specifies CASSAGQYGYTF. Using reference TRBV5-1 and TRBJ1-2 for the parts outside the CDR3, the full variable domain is KAGVTQTPRYLIKTRGQQVTLSCSPISGHRSVSWYQQTPGQGLQFLFEYFSETQRNKGNFPGRFSGRQFSNSRSEMNVSTLELGDSALYLCASSAGQYGYTFGSGTRLTVV.

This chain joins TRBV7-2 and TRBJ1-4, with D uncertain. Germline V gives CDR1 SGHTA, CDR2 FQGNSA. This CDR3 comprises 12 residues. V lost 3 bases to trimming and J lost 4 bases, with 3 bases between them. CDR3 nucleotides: TGTGCCAGCAGCTTCAGTAATGAAAAACTGTTTTTT. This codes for CASSFSNEKLFF.

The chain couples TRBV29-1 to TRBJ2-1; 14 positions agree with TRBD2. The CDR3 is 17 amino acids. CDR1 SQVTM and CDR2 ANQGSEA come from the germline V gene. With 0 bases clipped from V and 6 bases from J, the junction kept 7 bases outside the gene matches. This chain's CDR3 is CSVEDPWGTSGGNEQFF. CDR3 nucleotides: TGCAGCGTTGAAGATCCCTGGGGGACTAGCGGGGGCAATGAGCAGTTCTTC.

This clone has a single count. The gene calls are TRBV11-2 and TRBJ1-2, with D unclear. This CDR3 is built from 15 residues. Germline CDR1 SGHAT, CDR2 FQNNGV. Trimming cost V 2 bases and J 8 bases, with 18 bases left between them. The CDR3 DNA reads TGTGCCAGCAGCTTACCCAGGAGGCAGAGGGAGGGCTACACCTTC. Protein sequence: CASSLPRRQREGYTF.

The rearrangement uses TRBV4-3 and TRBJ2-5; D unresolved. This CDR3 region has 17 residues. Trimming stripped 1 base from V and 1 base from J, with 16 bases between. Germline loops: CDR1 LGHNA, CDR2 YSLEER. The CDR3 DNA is TGCGCCAGCAGCCAAGTGTTTAGCTCAACCGTCCAAGAGACCCAGTACTTC. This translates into CASSQVFSSTVQETQYF.

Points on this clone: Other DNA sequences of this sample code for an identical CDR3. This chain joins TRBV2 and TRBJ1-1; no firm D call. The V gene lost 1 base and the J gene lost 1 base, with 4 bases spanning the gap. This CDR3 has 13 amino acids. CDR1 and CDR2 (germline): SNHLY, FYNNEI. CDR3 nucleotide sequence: TGTGCCAGCAGTGAAGAGCGGAACACTGAAGCTTTCTTT. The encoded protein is CASSEERNTEAFF.

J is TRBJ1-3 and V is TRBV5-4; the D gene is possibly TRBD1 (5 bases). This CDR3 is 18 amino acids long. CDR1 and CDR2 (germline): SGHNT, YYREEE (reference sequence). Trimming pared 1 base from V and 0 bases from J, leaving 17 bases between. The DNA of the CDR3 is TGTGCCAGCAGCTTGAGACTGGCGGGGGTTCACTCTGGAAACACCATATATTTT. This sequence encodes CASSLRLAGVHSGNTIYF.

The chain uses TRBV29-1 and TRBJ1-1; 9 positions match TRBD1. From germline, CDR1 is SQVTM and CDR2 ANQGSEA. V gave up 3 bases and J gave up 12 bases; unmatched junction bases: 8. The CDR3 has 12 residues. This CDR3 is CSVDPGQGRTFF. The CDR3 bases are TGCAGCGTTGACCCGGGACAGGGTAGGACTTTCTTT.

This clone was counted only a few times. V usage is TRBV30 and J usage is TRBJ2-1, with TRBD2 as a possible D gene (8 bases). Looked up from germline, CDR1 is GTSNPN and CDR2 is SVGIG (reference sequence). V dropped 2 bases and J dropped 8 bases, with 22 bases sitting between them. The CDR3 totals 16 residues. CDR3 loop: CAWSLGLVGQGDEQFF. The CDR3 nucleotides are TGTGCCTGGAGTCTGGGACTAGTAGGGCAGGGGGATGAGCAGTTCTTC.

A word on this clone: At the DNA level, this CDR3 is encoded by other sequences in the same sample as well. CDR3 coding DNA: TGTGCCAGCTCCCCGGGGGGCACAGATACGCAGTATTTT. This gives the protein CASSPGGTDTQYF. The V call is TRBV18, the J call TRBJ2-3; D may be TRBD2 (6 bases). The ends were cut back, 6 bases at V and 1 base at J, with 8 bases in the middle. CDR1 and CDR2 from the germline V gene are KGHSH and LQKENI. The CDR3 totals 13 residues.

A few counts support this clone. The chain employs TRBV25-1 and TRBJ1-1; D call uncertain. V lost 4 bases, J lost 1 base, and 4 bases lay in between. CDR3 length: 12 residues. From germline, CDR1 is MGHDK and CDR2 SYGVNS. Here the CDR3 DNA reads TGTGCCAGCAGTGGAGGGAACACTGAAGCTTTCTTT. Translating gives CASSGGNTEAFF.

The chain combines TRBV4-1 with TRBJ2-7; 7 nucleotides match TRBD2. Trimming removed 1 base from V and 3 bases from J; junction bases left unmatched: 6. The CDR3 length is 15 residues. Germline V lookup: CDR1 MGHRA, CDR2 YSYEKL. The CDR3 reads CASSQAPGLHYEQYF. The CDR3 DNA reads TGCGCCAGCAGCCAAGCGCCGGGACTACACTACGAGCAGTACTTC.

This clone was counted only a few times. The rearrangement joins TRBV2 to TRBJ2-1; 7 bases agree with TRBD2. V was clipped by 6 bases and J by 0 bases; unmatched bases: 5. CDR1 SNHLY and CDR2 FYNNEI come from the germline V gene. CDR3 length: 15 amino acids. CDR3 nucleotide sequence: TGTGCCAGCAGCCGGGACTACAGCTCCTACAATGAGCAGTTCTTC. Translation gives CASSRDYSSYNEQFF.

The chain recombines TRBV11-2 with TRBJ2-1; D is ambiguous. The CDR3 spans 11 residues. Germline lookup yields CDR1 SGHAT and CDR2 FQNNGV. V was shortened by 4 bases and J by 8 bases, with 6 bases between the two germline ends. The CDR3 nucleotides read TGTGCCAGCAGCTACATGCATGAGCAGTTCTTC. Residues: CASSYMHEQFF. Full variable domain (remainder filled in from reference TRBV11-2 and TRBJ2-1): EAGVAQSPRYKIIEKRQSVAFWCNPISGHATLYWYQQILGQGPKLLIQFQNNGVVDDSQLPKDRFSAERLKGVDSTLKIQPAKLEDSAVYLCASSYMHEQFFGPGTRLTVL.

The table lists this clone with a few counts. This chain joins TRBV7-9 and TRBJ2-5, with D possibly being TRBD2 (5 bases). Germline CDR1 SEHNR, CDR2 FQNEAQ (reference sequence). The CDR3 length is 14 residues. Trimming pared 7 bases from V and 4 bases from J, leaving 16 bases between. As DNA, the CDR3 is TGTGCCAGCAACCCTACTGAGGGAGCAGAGACCCAGTACTTC. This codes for CASNPTEGAETQYF.

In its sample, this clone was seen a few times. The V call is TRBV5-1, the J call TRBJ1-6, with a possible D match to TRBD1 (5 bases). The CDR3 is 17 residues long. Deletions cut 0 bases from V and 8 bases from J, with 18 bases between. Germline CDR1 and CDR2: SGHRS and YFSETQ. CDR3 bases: TGCGCCAGCAGCTTGGTCGGCGGGGCAGGGACGGATTCACCCCTCCACTTT. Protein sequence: CASSLVGGAGTDSPLHF.

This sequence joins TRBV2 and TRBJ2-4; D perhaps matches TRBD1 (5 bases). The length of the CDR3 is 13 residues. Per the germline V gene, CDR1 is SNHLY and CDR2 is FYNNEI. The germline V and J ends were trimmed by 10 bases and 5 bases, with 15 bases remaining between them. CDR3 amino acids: CATSQGRENIQYF. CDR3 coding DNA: TGTGCCACCTCTCAGGGCAGGGAAAACATTCAGTACTTC.